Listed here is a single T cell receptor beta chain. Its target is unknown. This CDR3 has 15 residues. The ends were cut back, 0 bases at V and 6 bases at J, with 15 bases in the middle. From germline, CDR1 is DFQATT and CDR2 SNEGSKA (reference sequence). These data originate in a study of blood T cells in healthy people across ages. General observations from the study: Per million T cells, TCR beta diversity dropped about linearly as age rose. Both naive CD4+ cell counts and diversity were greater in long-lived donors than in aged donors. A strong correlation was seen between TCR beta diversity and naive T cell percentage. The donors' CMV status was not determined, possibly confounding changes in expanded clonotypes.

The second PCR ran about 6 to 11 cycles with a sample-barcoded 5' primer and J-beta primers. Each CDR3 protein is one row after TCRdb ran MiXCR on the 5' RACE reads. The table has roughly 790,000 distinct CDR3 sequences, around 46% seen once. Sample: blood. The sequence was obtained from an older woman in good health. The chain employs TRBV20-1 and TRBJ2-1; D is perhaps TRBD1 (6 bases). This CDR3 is CSARDLGGPSNEQFF. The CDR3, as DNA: TGCAGTGCTAGAGATCTAGGGGGTCCGTCCAATGAGCAGTTCTTC.